Each of the 18 T cell receptor beta chains below was sequenced from the same sample in a study of tumor-infiltrating lymphocytes in primary liver carcinoma. The source of the blood RNA was unsorted whole blood, and germline DNA was extracted as well. Researchers generated TCR beta cDNA from around 510 ng of total RNA, relying on a constant-region primer. Construction of TCR beta libraries relied on three successive nested multiplex PCR rounds employing slightly modified ARM-PCR. TRBV1-TRBV30 forward primers and a C-beta reverse primer were used in the first two PCR rounds, which each ran for about 10 cycles. MiXCR was run by TCRdb on the multiplex PCR reads, yielding one entry per CDR3 protein. The data show 320,000 or so distinct CDR3 sequences, about 62% seen once. Material: peripheral blood. The receptors were sampled from a man between 40 and 49 years old with primary liver carcinoma and hepatitis B virus infection.

The rearrangement joins TRBV2 to TRBJ2-5; perhaps TRBD2 as D (6 bases). Trimming pared 4 bases from V and 1 base from J, leaving 7 bases between. Germline CDR1 reads SNHLY; CDR2 reads FYNNEI. The CDR3 is 13 residues long. CDR3 sequence: CASSGGTQETQYF. The CDR3 DNA is TGTGCCAGCAGTGGCGGGACCCAAGAGACCCAGTACTTC.

Details on this clonotype: This may stem from a read error, because a much larger clone lies one nucleotide away. Here the CDR3 omits its conserved ending phenylalanine or tryptophan, so a read error is the likely source. The chain couples TRBV4-2 to TRBJ2-7; D gene unclear. V lost 0 bases and J lost 7, with 13 bases in between. The CDR3 contains 14 residues. Per germline, CDR1 LGHNA and CDR2 YNFKEQ. The CDR3 coding sequence is TGTGCCAGCAGCCAAGATCCGGCTGTGGGTGAGCAGTACTTG. Translation gives CASSQDPAVGEQYL.

As concerns this clonotype: A much larger clone differs by one base, so this may be a read error. The V gene is TRBV6-5, the J gene TRBJ2-7; 9 nucleotides align to TRBD2. This CDR3 contains 20 residues. V shed 2 bases and J 0 bases; nucleotides not matched to a gene: 17. Germline CDR1 MNHEY, CDR2 SVGAGI. This CDR3 is CASSYLSGTSPTAPSYEQYF. In DNA, the CDR3 is TGTGCCAGCAGTTACCTTTCCGGGACTAGCCCAACGGCACCCTCCTACGAGCAGTACTTC.

On this clonotype itself: A single base separates this from a much larger clone, so it may be a read error. J is TRBJ1-2 and V is TRBV4-1, with TRBD1 matching over 11 bases. The CDR3 totals 17 residues. Per germline, CDR1 MGHRA and CDR2 YSYEKL. CDR3 DNA sequence: TGCACCAGCAGCCAAGTCCCTTCGGGACAGGGGGACTATGGCTACACCTTC. Translated, it gives CTSSQVPSGQGDYGYTF.

This clonotype was detected once. This rearrangement joins TRBV5-4 to TRBJ2-2; D perhaps matches TRBD1 (5 bases). Germline values: CDR1 SGHNT, CDR2 YYREEE (reference sequence). The V end lost 1 base, the J end lost 3 bases, and 13 bases lay between the germline ends. The CDR3 contains 16 residues. CDR3 protein: CASSLTGQGHTGELFF. In DNA form, the CDR3 reads TGTGCCAGCAGCTTGACGGGCCAGGGTCACACCGGGGAGCTGTTTTTT.

Worth noting for this clonotype: This is likely a read error, given that the CDR3 carries no conserved phenylalanine or tryptophan at its end. The limits of the CDR3 on the DNA are not certain, so only TCRdb's listed CDR3 is given. V gene TRBV13 combines with J gene TRBJ2-7; TRBD1, as called in the table, went unchecked against the DNA. Including both end residues, the CDR3 is 15 amino acids long. The germline gives CDR1 PRHDT, CDR2 FYEKMQ (reference sequence). Here the CDR3 reads CASSLGGEGGGERYS.

As regards this clonotype: The missing conserved phenylalanine or tryptophan at the end of this CDR3 makes a read error likely. V gene TRBV5-4 combines with J gene TRBJ2-2, with 9 bases lining up with TRBD2. The CDR3 sequence is 16 residues long. Germline CDR1 reads SGHNT; CDR2 reads YYREEE (reference sequence). Trimming at V came to 10 bases and at J to 0 bases, leaving 10 bases not matched to a gene. The CDR3 protein is CAGQLAGVTNTGELFL. For the CDR3, the DNA is TGTGCCGGTCAACTAGCGGGTGTTACGAACACCGGGGAGCTGTTTCTT.

This clonotype was counted at least ten times. The V and J genes are TRBV11-3 and TRBJ1-1; unclear D gene. In germline, CDR1 is SGHNT, CDR2 YENEEA. The CDR3 runs 13 residues. Trimming took 2 bases from V and 1 from J, leaving 5 bases between them. The CDR3 sequence: CASSLRRNTEAFF. CDR3 sequence (DNA): TGTGCCAGCAGCTTAAGGAGGAACACTGAAGCTTTCTTT.

A note on this clonotype: An end of the junction differs from the germline gene, which may be a read error. The rearrangement joins TRBV11-1 to TRBJ2-5; D not certain. Germline values: CDR1 SGHAT, CDR2 FQDESV (reference sequence). The CDR3 is 13 residues long. The CDR3 DNA reads as TGTGCCAGCAGCTTTGGGTCCCAAGAGACCCGGTATTTC. Its protein is CASSFGSQETRYF.

The V call is TRBV5-1, the J call TRBJ2-3; 10 bases map to TRBD2. The CDR3 has 17 residues. Germline CDR1 reads SGHRS; CDR2 reads YFSETQ. V lost 1 base to trimming and J lost 4 bases; unmatched junction nucleotides: 9. The CDR3 spells CASSLRASGRGPDTQYF. CDR3 coding DNA: TGCGCCAGCAGCTTGAGGGCTAGCGGGAGAGGGCCAGATACGCAGTATTTT.

Regarding this clonotype: At one end the junction does not follow the germline gene, possibly because of a read error. This chain links TRBV29-1 with TRBJ2-6; TRBD1 aligns across 8 bases. The CDR3 is 14 residues long. In germline, CDR1 is SQVTM, CDR2 ANQGSEA. The DNA for the CDR3 is TGCAGCGTGACAGGGGCATGTGGGGCCAACATCCTGACTTTC. This gives the protein CSVTGACGANILTF.

The genes are TRBV6-1 and TRBJ2-3; D is uncertain. The CDR3 contains 15 residues. V dropped 3 bases and J dropped 1 base, with 11 bases sitting between them. Germline V gives CDR1 MNHNS, CDR2 SASEGT. This chain's CDR3 is CASSELSGRTDTQYF. The CDR3 coding sequence is TGTGCCAGCAGTGAGCTCAGTGGCCGCACAGATACGCAGTATTTT.

About this clonotype: A read error may explain this, as a much larger clone is one base away. The V and J genes are TRBV12-3 or TRBV12-4 and TRBJ2-7, with 10 bases that match TRBD2. The CDR3 has 16 amino acids. The chain's CDR3 is CANSLGAGGSSYEQYF. Here the CDR3 DNA reads TGTGCCAACAGTTTAGGAGCGGGAGGGAGCTCCTACGAGCAGTACTTC.

The rearrangement joins TRBV5-1 to TRBJ2-2; D uncertain. CDR1 is SGHRS, CDR2 YFSETQ, per germline. The CDR3 extends over 13 amino acids. V dropped 7 bases and J dropped 2 bases, with 9 bases sitting between them. The CDR3 nucleotides are TGCGCCAGCGACCTAGGAAACACCGGGGAGCTGTTTTTT. As protein: CASDLGNTGELFF.

The chain employs TRBV10-3 and TRBJ1-4, with 9 bases identical to TRBD1. J gave up 8 bases and V 8 bases, and 12 bases lay outside the gene matches. Germline lookup yields CDR1 ENHRY and CDR2 SYGVKD. The CDR3 has 15 residues. DNA for the CDR3: TGTGCCATCGGGAAACCGGGACAGGGCCAAGAAAAACTGTTTTTT. As protein: CAIGKPGQGQEKLFF.

With regard to this clonotype: It may be a read error: a sequence one base away is much more abundant. The V and J genes are TRBV6-7 and TRBJ2-1; D is unclear. Being an ORF, TRBV6-7 has a function that is uncertain. This CDR3 region has 15 residues. The V and J ends lost 2 bases and 6 bases respectively, with 14 bases between them. In nucleotides, the CDR3 is TGTGCCAGCAGTTACGAAGCGTATGGGGTCAATGAGCAGTTCTTC. Its protein is CASSYEAYGVNEQFF.

This chain joins TRBV5-1 and TRBJ2-6; D remains ambiguous. This CDR3 has 15 amino acids. Trimming pared 8 bases from V and 4 bases from J, leaving 16 bases between. CDR1 SGHRS and CDR2 YFSETQ come from the germline V gene. CDR3 sequence: CASTTEHWGANVLTF. The CDR3 DNA is TGCGCCAGTACGACGGAGCATTGGGGGGCCAACGTCCTGACTTTC.

Regarding this clonotype: The junction departs from the called germline gene at one end, perhaps through a read error. This chain links TRBV6-5 with TRBJ2-3; D may be TRBD1 (6 bases). Germline CDR1 and CDR2: MNHEY and SVGAGI. The CDR3 extends over 13 amino acids. The CDR3 DNA reads TGTGCCAGCAGATGGGGGCCCACAGATACGCAGTACTTT. Translated: CASRWGPTDTQYF.